Below, 31 T cell receptor beta chains from the same sample are listed, as sequenced in a study of post-analysis software for immune sequencing data. General study points: Roughly five TRBV segments, including TRBV5-6, TRBV5-1 and TRBV20-1, were more frequent in patients than controls.

Unique molecular identifiers were carried by the TCR beta cDNA libraries. Each CDR3 protein gets one entry after TCRdb re-called the PCR reads with MiXCR. Among about 770,000 distinct CDR3 sequences listed, about half were seen once. No antigen has been assigned to these receptors. The material sequenced was blood. The source is a girl under 18 with multiple sclerosis.

The rearrangement uses TRBV7-9 and TRBJ1-2; TRBD1 is a possible D gene (5 bases). This CDR3 region has 15 residues. Germline CDR1 is SEHNR and CDR2 is FQNEAQ (reference sequence). Trimming pared 1 base from V and 1 base from J, leaving 10 bases between. Here the CDR3 DNA reads TGTGCCAGCAGCTTAGGAAGGGGTGTTAACTATGGCTACACCTTC. Translation gives CASSLGRGVNYGYTF.

This clonotype was detected only a few times. The rearrangement joins TRBV7-2 to TRBJ2-7; TRBD1 matches at 9 bases. Trimming took 5 bases from V and 6 from J; bases not matched to a gene: 11. Per the germline V gene, CDR1 is SGHTA and CDR2 is FQGNSA. The CDR3 is 15 residues long. The CDR3 region has the DNA TGTGCCAGCAGCGGGAACAGGGGGCTAGCTAGCGAGCAGTACTTC. Encoded protein: CASSGNRGLASEQYF.

The J gene is TRBJ2-7, the V gene TRBV29-1; D ambiguous. Germline V gives CDR1 SQVTM, CDR2 ANQGSEA. This CDR3 has 11 amino acids. V lost 4 bases and J lost 3, with 7 bases in between. CDR3 in DNA: TGCAGCGTTGTCAGAGACTACGAGCAGTACTTC. It encodes CSVVRDYEQYF.

In its sample, this clonotype was seen a few times. CDR3 sequence reads: CAITDEDRGYEQYF. The CDR3 DNA is TGTGCCATCACAGATGAGGACAGGGGTTACGAGCAGTACTTC. The chain combines TRBV10-3 with TRBJ2-7; 9 bases match TRBD1. Germline V CDR1 and CDR2: ENHRY, SYGVKD. V dropped 7 bases and J dropped 4; count of bases not matched to a gene: 8. The CDR3 is made up of 14 amino acids.

V and J are TRBV29-1 and TRBJ1-1, with 10 nucleotides matching TRBD1. V lost 3 bases, J lost 1 base, and 5 bases stayed unmatched. Germline V gene data show CDR1 as SQVTM and CDR2 as ANQGSEA. The CDR3 runs to 15 residues. In nucleotides, the CDR3 is TGCAGCGTTGACCACAGGGACAGGGGGAACACTGAAGCTTTCTTT. This gives the protein CSVDHRDRGNTEAFF.

The rearrangement links TRBV12-3 or TRBV12-4 to TRBJ2-1; 7 bases are shared with TRBD2. With 6 bases clipped from V and 12 bases from J, the junction kept 8 bases outside the gene matches. The CDR3 loop spans 12 amino acids. CDR3 sequence: CASRPSAGTQFF. CDR3 in DNA: TGTGCCAGCAGGCCCTCAGCGGGGACGCAGTTCTTC.

Comment on this clonotype: A junction end diverges from the germline sequence, so it may reflect a read error. This chain connects TRBV12-3 or TRBV12-4 to TRBJ2-3; D uncertain. This CDR3 is 15 amino acids long. CDR3 in DNA: TGTGCCAGCAAAGCCGGGCACACCAGCACAGATACGCAGTACTTT. This encodes CASKAGHTSTDTQYF.

This clonotype has just a few counts. The chain is built from TRBV20-1 and TRBJ2-7, with 8 bases identical to TRBD2. V gave up 2 bases and J gave up 4 bases; unmatched junction bases: 25. The germline V gene encodes CDR1 DFQATT and CDR2 SNEGSKA (reference sequence). The CDR3 covers 20 residues. CDR3 nucleotides: TGCAGTGCTAGACCTGCCCGAACGGGAGGGCAGGGATCAACGACTTACGAGCAGTACTTC. Protein: CSARPARTGGQGSTTYEQYF.

This clonotype has just a few counts. CDR3 in DNA: TGTGCCAGCAGCTCTTCCCGGACAGGGGCTAACTATGGCTACACCTTC. This encodes CASSSSRTGANYGYTF. The genes are TRBV7-9 and TRBJ1-2; 9 bases match TRBD1. The germline V gene encodes CDR1 SEHNR and CDR2 FQNEAQ (reference sequence). J was trimmed by 0 bases and V by 4 bases; bases with no gene match: 6. There are 16 residues in the CDR3.

The rearrangement uses TRBV24-1 and TRBJ1-1, with 7 bases identical to TRBD1. CDR1 KGHDR and CDR2 SFDVKD come from the germline V gene. Germline trimming cut 4 bases from V and 0 bases from J; bases unmatched to any gene: 7. The CDR3 covers 16 residues. Here the CDR3 DNA reads TGTGCCACCAGTGACTGGACAGGTATAGTGAACACTGAAGCTTTCTTT. Residues: CATSDWTGIVNTEAFF.

The rearrangement joins TRBV24-1 to TRBJ2-1; 13 bases agree with TRBD2. Germline V gene lookup returns CDR1 KGHDR and CDR2 SFDVKD. This CDR3 spans 16 amino acids. The junction had 10 bases not matched to a gene; V was cut back by 7 bases and J by 8 bases. CDR3 sequence reads: CATRGAGLAGTDEQFF. The DNA of the CDR3 is TGTGCCACCAGGGGGGCGGGACTAGCGGGAACCGATGAGCAGTTCTTC.

CDR3 region: CASSLVGDRDSGRGYF. The DNA for the CDR3 is TGTGCCAGCAGCTTAGTCGGGGACAGGGATAGCGGGAGGGGGTACTTC. This chain joins TRBV7-2 and TRBJ2-7, with 11 bases that match TRBD2. The germline V gene encodes CDR1 SGHTA and CDR2 FQGNSA. The CDR3 has 16 amino acids. Trimming at V came to 1 base and at J to 12 bases, leaving 14 bases not matched to a gene.

Concerning this clonotype: The junction differs from germline at one of its ends, possibly a read error. The chain employs TRBV29-1 and TRBJ1-1; 7 nucleotides agree with TRBD1. CDR1 is SQVTM and CDR2 is ANQGSEA in the germline V gene. The CDR3 length is 16 residues. For the CDR3, the DNA is TGCAGTGTTGGGGACAGAGGAAAAGCCATGAACACTGAAGCTTTCTTT. As protein: CSVGDRGKAMNTEAFF.

V and J are TRBV12-3 or TRBV12-4 and TRBJ2-5, with a tentative D call TRBD2 (7 bases). Trimming pared 5 bases from V and 11 bases from J, leaving 27 bases between. The CDR3 is 16 amino acids. The CDR3 reads CASSPAGAPRGNEQYF. The CDR3 nucleotides are TGTGCCAGCAGTCCGGCGGGGGCCCCTCGGGGGAATGAGCAGTACTTC.

The chain carries TRBV5-8 and TRBJ1-2; TRBD1 matches 9 bases. The CDR3 has 17 amino acids. Trimming at V came to 4 bases and at J to 2 bases, leaving 12 bases not matched to a gene. The germline gives CDR1 SGHTS, CDR2 YDEGEE. This chain's CDR3 is CASSPGQGPSYNYGYTF. The CDR3, as DNA: TGTGCCAGCAGCCCGGGACAGGGCCCCTCTTACAACTATGGCTACACCTTC.

Only one count was recorded for this clonotype. This sequence joins TRBV29-1 and TRBJ2-3; 14 nucleotides line up with TRBD2. This CDR3 region has 15 residues. V lost 5 bases, J lost 2 bases, and 3 bases stayed unmatched. Germline V gene sequence: CDR1 SQVTM, CDR2 ANQGSEA. The CDR3 coding sequence is TGCAGCGTTCCGACTAGCGGGAGGGCCACAGATACGCAGTATTTT. Its protein product is CSVPTSGRATDTQYF.

V usage is TRBV10-3 and J usage is TRBJ2-1; possible D gene TRBD2, 6 bases. This CDR3 comprises 14 residues. Germline loops: CDR1 ENHRY, CDR2 SYGVKD. With 3 bases removed from V and 8 bases from J, the gap between germline ends came to 14 bases. CDR3 nucleotide sequence: TGTGCCATCAGTGAACCCCTTAGCGGCGATGAGCAGTTCTTC. Amino acids: CAISEPLSGDEQFF.

The table lists this clonotype with a few counts. The rearrangement uses TRBV7-8 and TRBJ1-4; D might be TRBD1 (5 bases). CDR1 SGHVS and CDR2 FQNEAQ come from the germline V gene. Trimming removed 5 bases at V and 4 bases at J, with 14 bases between. CDR3 length equals 15 residues. The CDR3 loop is CASSPNGGFNEKLFF. CDR3 coding DNA: TGTGCCAGCAGCCCGAATGGGGGGTTTAATGAAAAACTGTTTTTT.

This rearrangement joins TRBV3-1 to TRBJ2-3; the D gene is possibly TRBD1 (5 bases). With 1 base removed from V and 6 bases from J, the gap between germline ends came to 17 bases. The CDR3 sequence is 16 residues long. CDR1 and CDR2 (germline): LGHDT, YNNKEL (reference sequence). The CDR3 bases are TGTGCCAGCAGCCAAGGGGGCGGCGTCGGCCGGGATACGCAGTATTTT. This codes for CASSQGGGVGRDTQYF.

The genes are TRBV5-1 and TRBJ1-1; D perhaps matches TRBD1 (6 bases). This CDR3 has 17 amino acids. Germline assignment: CDR1 SGHRS and CDR2 YFSETQ. Trimming removed 4 bases at V and 1 base at J, with 20 bases between. In nucleotides, the CDR3 is TGCGCCAGCAGCCTGCAGCCGGGGGCGGGAGAGAACACTGAAGCTTTCTTT. Protein sequence: CASSLQPGAGENTEAFF.

The rearrangement links TRBV15 to TRBJ2-3; 7 bases match TRBD2. The CDR3 consists of 14 residues. CDR1 is LNHNV and CDR2 is YYDKDF in the germline V gene (reference sequence). V gave up 4 bases and J gave up 11 bases; unmatched junction bases: 12. The CDR3 spells CATSKREEDGMQYF. The CDR3 nucleotides read TGTGCCACCAGCAAACGGGAGGAAGATGGAATGCAGTATTTT.

The genes are TRBV15 and TRBJ2-5; 9 nucleotides line up with TRBD2. The J segment lost 7 bases and the V segment lost 0 bases, leaving 9 bases of the junction unmatched. In germline, CDR1 is LNHNV, CDR2 YYDKDF (reference sequence). The CDR3 loop spans 16 amino acids. CDR3 in amino acids: CATSRDLGGRVGTQYF. The CDR3 coding sequence is TGTGCCACCAGCAGAGATCTCGGCGGGAGGGTAGGGACCCAGTACTTC.

In its sample, this clonotype was seen once. This sequence joins TRBV10-3 and TRBJ2-3; 7 nucleotides line up with TRBD1. Germline CDR1 ENHRY, CDR2 SYGVKD. This CDR3 comprises 13 residues. V shed 6 bases, J shed 2 bases, and the junction held 2 bases outside the gene matches. Written as DNA, the CDR3 is TGTGCCATCAGGACAGGGATCACAGATACGCAGTATTTT. The encoded protein is CAIRTGITDTQYF.

The chain is built from TRBV9 and TRBJ2-5; 13 positions agree with TRBD2. Trimming at V came to 3 bases and at J to 5 bases, leaving 4 bases not matched to a gene. CDR3 length equals 15 residues. Germline-derived CDR1 and CDR2 are SGDLS and YYNGEE. The CDR3 loop reads CASSDGLAGVETQYF. In nucleotides, the CDR3 is TGTGCCAGCAGCGACGGACTAGCGGGAGTGGAGACCCAGTACTTC.

Only a few counts were recorded for this clonotype. The chain combines TRBV7-8 with TRBJ2-1, with D unclear. Deletions cut 0 bases from V and 10 bases from J, with 10 bases between. The germline V gene has CDR1 SGHVS and CDR2 FQNEAQ. CDR3 size: 13 residues. The DNA of the CDR3 is TGTGCCAGCAGCTTAGCTCTTGGCTGGGAGCAGTTCTTC. Translation: CASSLALGWEQFF. The full variable domain, in which reference TRBV7-8 and TRBJ2-1 provide the parts outside the CDR3, is GAGVSQSPRYKVAKRGQDVALRCDPISGHVSLFWYQQALGQGPEFLTYFQNEAQLDKSGLPSDRFFAERPEGSVSTLKIQRTQQEDSAVYLCASSLALGWEQFFGPGTRLTVL.

This chain joins TRBV12-5 and TRBJ1-1, with D uncertain. CDR1 and CDR2 from the germline V gene are LGHNT and FRNRAP. The CDR3 sequence is 12 residues long. The ends were cut back, 3 bases at V and 6 bases at J, with 8 bases in the middle. DNA of the CDR3: TGTGCTAGTGGTTTCGCGGTGGCTGAAGCTTTCTTT. Translating it yields CASGFAVAEAFF. Full variable domain (outside the CDR3, taken from reference TRBV12-5 and TRBJ1-1): DARVTQTPRHKVTEMGQEVTMRCQPILGHNTVFWYRQTMMQGLELLAYFRNRAPLDDSGMPKDRFSAEMPDATLATLKIQPSEPRDSAVYFCASGFAVAEAFFGQGTRLTVV.

The chain joins TRBV20-1 to TRBJ2-5; 13 bases line up with TRBD2. Gene TRBJ2-7 matches the end of the DNA better, so the J call may be wrong. Germline CDR1 is DFQATT and CDR2 is SNEGSKA (reference sequence). The CDR3 is 16 residues long. This chain's CDR3 is CSASRTSGGPTYEQYF. CDR3 in DNA: TGCAGTGCTAGTAGGACTAGCGGGGGTCCCACCTACGAGCAGTACTTC.

The rearrangement links TRBV4-1 to TRBJ2-5; 9 bases are shared with TRBD2. V lost 2 bases to trimming and J lost 5 bases; unmatched junction nucleotides: 6. This CDR3 has 15 residues. Per the germline V gene, CDR1 is MGHRA and CDR2 is YSYEKL. CDR3: CASSQTGLARETQYF. In DNA, the CDR3 is TGCGCCAGCAGCCAAACTGGACTAGCGAGGGAGACCCAGTACTTC.

The chain carries TRBV28 and TRBJ2-7; the match to TRBD2 covers 11 bases. Germline V gene lookup returns CDR1 MDHEN and CDR2 SYDVKM. The trim removed 2 bases at V and 2 bases at J, leaving 11 bases unmatched. The CDR3 totals 18 residues. CDR3 in DNA: TGTGCCAGCAGTTTAACACTAGCGGGAGATTCGGGCACCTACGAGCAGTACTTC. Amino acid sequence: CASSLTLAGDSGTYEQYF.

The J gene is TRBJ2-1, the V gene TRBV27, with TRBD1 identical over 9 bases. This CDR3 has 16 amino acids. The V gene end was trimmed by 1 base and the J gene end by 7 bases; junction bases not matched to a gene: 8. The germline V gene encodes CDR1 MNHEY and CDR2 SMNVEV (reference sequence). CDR3 amino acids: CASSLWLGQGLNEQFF. The CDR3, as DNA: TGTGCCAGCAGTTTATGGTTGGGACAGGGATTAAATGAGCAGTTCTTC.

The sample holds a few counts of this clonotype. The chain recombines TRBV28 with TRBJ2-1; 7 bases are a match to TRBD2. CDR3 length: 12 residues. CDR1 is MDHEN and CDR2 is SYDVKM in the germline V gene. J gave up 9 bases and V 5 bases, and 4 bases lay outside the gene matches. The CDR3 sequence: CASSTSAIEQFF. The CDR3 bases are TGTGCCAGCAGTACTAGCGCGATTGAGCAGTTCTTC. Based on the CDR3 plus reference TRBV28 and TRBJ2-1, the full variable domain is DVKVTQSSRYLVKRTGEKVFLECVQDMDHENMFWYRQDPGLGLRLIYFSYDVKMKEKGDIPEGYSVSREKKERFSLILESASTNQTSMYLCASSTSAIEQFFGPGTRLTVL.